Reported below is one TCR beta chain. As yet, its antigen is unknown. These data are taken from a study of beta chain features in type 1 diabetes. The study, taken as a whole, reports: Researchers report that Type 1 diabetes patients had moderately but significantly shorter TCRB CDR3s across all four CD4+ subsets. Compared to healthy donors, patients appeared to have naive, central memory and Treg TCRB repertoires that were more alike.

Expressed TCRB transcripts were sequenced, since all the RNA that had been isolated was reverse transcribed. Produced via immunoSEQ multiplex PCR; TCRdb's table is partial and in-frame only. The sample has more than 250,000 clones, about 13% seen once. Donors underwent one heparinised blood draw, 95 to 150 mL on average. Trimming cost V 8 bases and J 9 bases, with 20 bases left between them. The CDR3 runs to 14 residues. Per the germline V gene, CDR1 is SGHTA and CDR2 is FQGNSA. The sequence derives from a man under 40 with type 1 diabetes. This rearrangement joins TRBV7-2 to TRBJ2-1, with a weak D call TRBD2 (6 bases). Sequencing was performed on naive CD4+ T cells from blood. The chain's CDR3 is CASGPGGIQSEQFF. DNA for the CDR3: TGTGCCAGCGGCCCTGGCGGGATCCAAAGTGAGCAGTTCTTC.